Listed below are T cell receptor beta chains from one sample, sequenced in a study of T cell responses to AZD1222 COVID-19 vaccine. Clones were read by immunoSEQ multiplex PCR, and TCRdb kept only the in-frame ones, dropping some. The data show approximately 120,000 clones, approximately 89% seen once. Sequenced material: peripheral blood, taken on day 0 of AZD1222 vaccination. The receptors come from an adult in good health. The CDR3 runs from the conserved cysteine through the conserved F or W. The D gene is left open where the match is weak. For some rows the clone size is stated as once, few or many, or as a class when expanded; others skip it.

d_call,clone_size,j_call,v_call,cdr3_nt,cdr3_aa
-,-,TRBJ1-5,TRBV2,TGTGCCAGCAGTGAAGTCCCGACCCAATCTGGGCATTTT,CASSEVPTQSGHF
-,-,TRBJ2-1,TRBV21-1,TGTGCCAGCAGCCTGGGACTAGCGGGGGTCAATGAGCAGTTCTTC,CASSLGLAGVNEQFF
-,-,TRBJ2-2,TRBV2,TGTGCCAGCAGTGAGTCTAGGGGGAGCACCGGGGAGCTGTTTTTT,CASSESRGSTGELFF
TRBD1,-,TRBJ2-2,TRBV7-2,TGTGCCAGCAGCCCTCGGACAGGAACCGGGGAGCTGTTTTTT,CASSPRTGTGELFF
-,-,TRBJ2-5,TRBV12-3/TRBV12-4,-,CASSSSGGETQYF
-,-,TRBJ1-6,TRBV21-1,TGTGCCAGCAGCAAAGCCCCCGACGGCCTTACCTGGCAGGTGGGACCCCTCCACTTT,CASSKAPDGLTWQVGPLHF
TRBD1,few,TRBJ1-5,TRBV6-2/TRBV6-3,TGTGCCAGCAGTTACGACACAGGGGGCCTTCAGCCCCAGCATTTT,CASSYDTGGLQPQHF
TRBD2,-,TRBJ2-3,TRBV25-1,TGTGCCAGCAGTGACCCGGGGGGACCGGGGGATACGCAGTATTTT,CASSDPGGPGDTQYF
TRBD1,-,TRBJ2-7,TRBV7-9,TGTGCCAGCAGCAGCCGGGACAGCCAATACGAGCAGTACTTC,CASSSRDSQYEQYF
-,-,TRBJ1-2,TRBV6-5,TGTGCCAGCAGCACTAAACAGGAGGTACATGGCTACACCTTC,CASSTKQEVHGYTF
-,-,TRBJ2-7,TRBV21-1,TGTGCCAGCAGCAAAGTCCCATCGAGCGACTACGAGCAGTACTTC,CASSKVPSSDYEQYF
TRBD1,few,TRBJ1-2,TRBV5-1,TGCGCCAGCAGCCCCCGGACAGGACCCCGTGGCTACACCTTC,CASSPRTGPRGYTF
-,-,TRBJ2-7,TRBV30,TGTGCCTGGAGTGTACAGGGCAGCTACGAGCAGTACTTC,CAWSVQGSYEQYF
-,once,TRBJ1-1,TRBV21-1,TGTGCCAGCAGCCCCAATCAGAGGGCCCCTGAAGCTTTCTTT,CASSPNQRAPEAFF
TRBD2,-,TRBJ2-2,TRBV9,TGTGCCAGCAGCGTTAGCGGGAGTCACACCGGGGAGCTGTTTTTT,CASSVSGSHTGELFF
-,-,TRBJ1-5,TRBV6-1,TGTGCCAGCAGTGAGAGGGCGTACCAGCATTTT,CASSERAYQHF
-,-,TRBJ2-7,TRBV7-2,TGTGCCAGCACCGGGGCCCAGAGCTCCTACGAGCAGTACTTC,CASTGAQSSYEQYF
-,few,TRBJ2-7,TRBV14,TGTGCCAGCAGCCAAAACAGGGGAGCGGGAGCCAACTACGAGCAGTACTTC,CASSQNRGAGANYEQYF
-,-,TRBJ1-1,TRBV7-6,TGTGCCAGCACCCGGGGGCAGGGGATAGGCGGGACTGAAGCTTTCTTT,CASTRGQGIGGTEAFF
-,-,TRBJ2-5,TRBV6-1,TGTGCCAGCAGTGATACAGGGAGGGTACAAGAGACCCAGTACTTC,CASSDTGRVQETQYF
-,-,TRBJ2-4,TRBV7-2,TGTGCCAGCAGCTTCTCCGCGACAGGGAGGAACATTCAGTACTTC,CASSFSATGRNIQYF
-,-,TRBJ2-4,TRBV5-5,TGTGCCAGCAGACTTGAGGTGTGGGCAGAAAACATTCAGTACTTC,CASRLEVWAENIQYF
-,-,TRBJ1-5,TRBV6-5,TGTGCCAGCAGTTACGGGCCCAGGCAGCCCCAGCATTTT,CASSYGPRQPQHF
-,-,TRBJ2-1,TRBV7-9,TGTGCCAGCAGCCGTCAGCCTCCGGGACGTAGCTCCTACAATGAGCAGTTCTTC,CASSRQPPGRSSYNEQFF
TRBD2,once,TRBJ2-2,TRBV9,TGTGCCAGCAGCCCGATAAGGACTAGCGGGGGGATATTTGGCGGGGAGCTGTTTTTT,CASSPIRTSGGIFGGELFF
TRBD1,-,TRBJ2-3,TRBV7-9,TGTGCCAGCAGGCACATAGGACAGGGGCCAGATACGCAGTATTTT,CASRHIGQGPDTQYF
-,-,TRBJ1-3,TRBV3-1/TRBV3-2,TGTGCCAGCAGTCCTCGGGCAGGTCAGTCTGGAAACACCATATATTTT,CASSPRAGQSGNTIYF
-,-,TRBJ1-2,TRBV11-1,TGTGCCAGCCCCCAACCGTCGGGGGCCCACATTTATGGCTACACCTTC,CASPQPSGAHIYGYTF
-,-,TRBJ2-7,TRBV19,TGTGCCAGTAGTATAGAAAGATGGGGCAGGTCCCCCACCTACGAGCAGTACTTC,CASSIERWGRSPTYEQYF
-,-,TRBJ2-3,TRBV30,TGTGCCTGGCTAAATGGACCCACTTGGGGAGATACGCAGTATTTT,CAWLNGPTWGDTQYF
-,-,TRBJ2-7,TRBV6-5,TGTGCCAGCAGTTACAATTATTACGAGCAGTACTTC,CASSYNYYEQYF
TRBD1,-,TRBJ2-2,TRBV5-1,TGCGCCAGCAGCTTGGGACAGGGCTCCGGGGAGCTGTTTTTT,CASSLGQGSGELFF
-,once,TRBJ2-5,TRBV30,TGTGCCTGGAGTGTCCAAGAGACCCAGTACTTC,CAWSVQETQYF
-,once,TRBJ1-2,TRBV9,TGTGCCAGCAGCGTAGGGGGGATTGTTGGCTACACCTTC,CASSVGGIVGYTF
-,-,TRBJ1-1,TRBV3-1/TRBV3-2,TGTGCCAGCAGCCGAAACCAGGGTTCCCCTGAAGCTTTCTTT,CASSRNQGSPEAFF
TRBD1,-,TRBJ1-2,TRBV6-5,TGTGCCAGCAGTAGGGACAGCTATGGCTACACCTTC,CASSRDSYGYTF
-,-,TRBJ2-6,TRBV7-2,TGTGCCAGCAGCTTATACGGCGGGACTGGGGCCAACGTCCTGACTTTC,CASSLYGGTGANVLTF
-,-,TRBJ1-6,TRBV19,TGTGCCAGTAGTATACAGGGGCGATCAGGCTCACCCCTCCACTTT,CASSIQGRSGSPLHF
-,-,TRBJ2-7,TRBV7-2,TGTGCCAGCAGCTCCCGGACGGCGTGGGAGCAGTACTTC,CASSSRTAWEQYF
-,-,TRBJ2-1,TRBV3-1/TRBV3-2,TGTGCCAGCAGCCGAGGGACTCTTCAATATAACAATGAGCAGTTCTTC,CASSRGTLQYNNEQFF
TRBD1,-,TRBJ2-2,TRBV10-3,TGTGCCACCAAGGGGACAGGGGGAACCGGGGAGCTGTTTTTT,CATKGTGGTGELFF
TRBD1,-,TRBJ1-4,TRBV19,TGTGCCAGTCGACAGGGTTATGAAAAACTGTTTTTT,CASRQGYEKLFF
-,once,TRBJ2-5,TRBV7-2,TGTGCCAGCAGCGAAAAGCGGCAGCCAGAGACCCAGTACTTC,CASSEKRQPETQYF
-,medium-sized,TRBJ1-5,TRBV28,TGTGCCAGCAGTTTCCTGGGACTCAGGAGCAATCAGCCCCAGCATTTT,CASSFLGLRSNQPQHF
-,-,TRBJ1-2,TRBV24-1,TGTGCCACCAGTGGATACAACTATGGCTACACCTTC,CATSGYNYGYTF
-,-,TRBJ2-1,TRBV28,TGTGCCAGCAGTCAGGACTTAGATGAGCAGTTCTTC,CASSQDLDEQFF
-,once,TRBJ2-1,TRBV19,TGTGCCAGCAAGGACGGTACCGGGCTTCTCTACAATGAGCAGTTCTTC,CASKDGTGLLYNEQFF
TRBD2,-,TRBJ2-1,TRBV27,TGTGCCAGCGGAACTAGCGGGGGTTACAATGAGCAGTTCTTC,CASGTSGGYNEQFF
-,-,TRBJ2-5,TRBV5-1,TGCGCCAGCAGCTCACCCGGAGGGGCCCAGTACTTC,CASSSPGGAQYF
-,-,TRBJ2-1,TRBV3-1/TRBV3-2,TGTGCCAGCAGCCACTTCCCCGGGGGCGGTGGCTCCTACAATGAGCAGTTCTTC,CASSHFPGGGGSYNEQFF
-,-,TRBJ1-2,TRBV7-3,TGTGCCAGCAGCTCGGGTACAGGCCACTATGGCTACACCTTC,CASSSGTGHYGYTF
TRBD1,-,TRBJ1-2,TRBV27,TGTGCCAGCCGCTCCCCCCGACAGGGGAATAGCTATGGCTACACCTTC,CASRSPRQGNSYGYTF
TRBD1,-,TRBJ1-1,TRBV5-1,TGCGCCAGCAGCTCCCAGGGGGCGAGGATGAACACTGAAGCTTTCTTT,CASSSQGARMNTEAFF